This T cell receptor (beta chain) derives from a study of technical replicates of blood from several donors. The CDR3 is made up of 11 amino acids. The ends were cut back, 5 bases at V and 8 bases at J, with 12 bases in the middle. CDR1 and CDR2 (germline): DFQATT, SNEGSKA (reference sequence). The table came from immunoSEQ multiplex PCR; TCRdb's copy has only in-frame clones and leaves some out. The data show roughly 73,000 clones, about 92% seen once. The TCR was taken from a human donor in good health. V usage is TRBV20-1 and J usage is TRBJ1-2; D is ambiguous. The specimen sequenced was T cells isolated from PBMCs. CDR3 sequence (DNA): TGCAGTGCTTGGTTTGCGGGAGGCTACACCTTC. Encoded protein: CSAWFAGGYTF.